This T cell receptor (beta chain) was sequenced in a study of T cells in Graves' hyperthyroidism and ophthalmopathy. Background on the study: Peripheral blood was collected at initial diagnosis, before any treatment. The study's findings and limits: Clonotypes that were expanded in thyroid above 0.001 mostly appeared in blood too.

Hyperthyroidism patients were newly diagnosed, had disease duration under 2 months, and were aged 18 to 65 years. PBMCs were obtained from over 8.5 ml fresh peripheral blood. TCR beta CDR3 sequences were amplified from RNA transcripts. HTBI primers were the set used in a first-round RT-PCR of the TCR CDR3. In TCRdb, the multiplex PCR reads were re-called with MiXCR into one record per CDR3 protein. Of about 400,000 distinct CDR3 sequences in the sample, around 16% were seen once. A note on this clonotype: Its antigen is undetermined.

Sequencing input: blood. This receptor was taken from a woman aged 18-35 years with Graves' hyperthyroidism.

This CDR3 reads CASSQEMGSGANVLTF. CDR3 in DNA: TGCGCCAGCAGCCAAGAGATGGGCTCTGGGGCCAACGTCCTGACTTTC. The chain links TRBV4-3 to TRBJ2-6; D not certain. Trimming stripped 0 bases from V and 0 bases from J, with 6 bases between. In germline, CDR1 is LGHNA, CDR2 YSLEER. CDR3 length: 16 residues.